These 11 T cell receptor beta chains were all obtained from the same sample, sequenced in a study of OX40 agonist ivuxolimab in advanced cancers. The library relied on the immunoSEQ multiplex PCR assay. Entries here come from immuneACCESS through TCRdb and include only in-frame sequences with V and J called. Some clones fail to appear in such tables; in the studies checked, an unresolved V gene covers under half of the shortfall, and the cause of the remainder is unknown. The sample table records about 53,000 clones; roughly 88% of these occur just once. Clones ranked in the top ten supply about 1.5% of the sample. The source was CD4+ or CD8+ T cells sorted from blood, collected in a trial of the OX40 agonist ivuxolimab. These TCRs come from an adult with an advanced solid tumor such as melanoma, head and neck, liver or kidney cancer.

CDR3 sequence: CASSAGQTLSGNTIYF. Here the CDR3 DNA reads TGTGCCAGCAGTGCTGGACAGACCCTCTCTGGAAACACCATATATTTT. The V gene is TRBV6-1, the J gene TRBJ1-3, with D perhaps matching TRBD1 (6 bases). Trimming cost V 4 bases and J 0 bases, with 13 bases left between them. The CDR3 sequence is 16 residues long. Germline CDR1 is MNHNS and CDR2 is SASEGT.

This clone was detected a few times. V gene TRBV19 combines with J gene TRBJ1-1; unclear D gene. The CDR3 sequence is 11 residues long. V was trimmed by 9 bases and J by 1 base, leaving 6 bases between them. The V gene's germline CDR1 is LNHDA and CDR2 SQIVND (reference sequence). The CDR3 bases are TGTGCCAGCAAAAAGAACACTGAAGCTTTCTTT. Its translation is CASKKNTEAFF.

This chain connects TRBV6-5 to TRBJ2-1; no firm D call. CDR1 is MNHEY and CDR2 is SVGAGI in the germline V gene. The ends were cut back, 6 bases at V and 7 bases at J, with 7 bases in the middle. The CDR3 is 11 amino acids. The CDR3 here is CASSLENEQFF. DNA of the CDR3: TGTGCCAGCAGCTTGGAAAATGAGCAGTTCTTC.

The CDR3, as DNA: TGTGCCAGCAGTTACTCTCGAATCCAAGAGACCCAGTACTTC. It specifies CASSYSRIQETQYF. This chain connects TRBV6-5 to TRBJ2-5; no definite D call. Germline V gives CDR1 MNHEY, CDR2 SVGAGI. Trimming took 0 bases from V and 1 from J, leaving 6 bases between them. The CDR3 sequence is 14 residues long.

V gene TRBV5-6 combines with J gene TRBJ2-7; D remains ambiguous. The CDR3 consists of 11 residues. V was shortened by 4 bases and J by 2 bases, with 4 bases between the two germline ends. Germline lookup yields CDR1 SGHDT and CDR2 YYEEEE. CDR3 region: CASSTAYEQYF. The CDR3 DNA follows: TGTGCCAGCAGCACGGCCTACGAGCAGTACTTC.

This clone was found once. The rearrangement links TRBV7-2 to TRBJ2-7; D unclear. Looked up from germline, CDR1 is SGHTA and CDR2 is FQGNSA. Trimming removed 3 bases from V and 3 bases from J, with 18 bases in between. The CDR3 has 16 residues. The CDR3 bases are TGTGCCAGCAGCTTTATTAACGAAGACACATACTACGAGCAGTACTTC. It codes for CASSFINEDTYYEQYF.

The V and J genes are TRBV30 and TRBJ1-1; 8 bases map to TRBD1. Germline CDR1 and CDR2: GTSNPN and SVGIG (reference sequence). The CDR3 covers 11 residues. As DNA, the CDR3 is TGTGCGAAGCGCAGGGGGCTACACGCTTTCTTT. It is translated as CAKRRGLHAFF.

The CDR3 bases are TGTGCCAGCAGACCTACAGGGTACACCGGGGAGCTGTTTTTT. Protein sequence: CASRPTGYTGELFF. J is TRBJ2-2 and V is TRBV6-4; D is perhaps TRBD1 (6 bases). Per the germline V gene, CDR1 is MRHNA and CDR2 is SNTAGT. V lost 6 bases and J 3 bases, leaving 11 bases between the germline ends. This CDR3 is built from 14 residues.

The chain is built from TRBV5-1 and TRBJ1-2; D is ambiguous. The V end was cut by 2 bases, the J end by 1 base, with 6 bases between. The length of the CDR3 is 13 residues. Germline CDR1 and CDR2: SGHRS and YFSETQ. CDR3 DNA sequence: TGCGCCAGCAGCTTCACAAGTAACTATGGCTACACCTTC. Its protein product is CASSFTSNYGYTF. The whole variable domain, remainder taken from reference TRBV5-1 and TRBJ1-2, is KAGVTQTPRYLIKTRGQQVTLSCSPISGHRSVSWYQQTPGQGLQFLFEYFSETQRNKGNFPGRFSGRQFSNSRSEMNVSTLELGDSALYLCASSFTSNYGYTFGSGTRLTVV.

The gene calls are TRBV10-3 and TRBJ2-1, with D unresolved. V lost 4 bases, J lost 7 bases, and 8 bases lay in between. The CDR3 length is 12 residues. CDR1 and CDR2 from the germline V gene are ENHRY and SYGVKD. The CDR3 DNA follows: TGTGCCATCAGTGTGGCTTCGAATGAGCAGTTCTTC. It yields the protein CAISVASNEQFF.

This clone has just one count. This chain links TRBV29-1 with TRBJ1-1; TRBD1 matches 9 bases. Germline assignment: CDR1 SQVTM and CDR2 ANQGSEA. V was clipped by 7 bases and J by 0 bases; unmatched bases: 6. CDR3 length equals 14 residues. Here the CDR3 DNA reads TGCAGCGCCACAGGGGGCAGGATGAACACTGAAGCTTTCTTT. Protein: CSATGGRMNTEAFF.